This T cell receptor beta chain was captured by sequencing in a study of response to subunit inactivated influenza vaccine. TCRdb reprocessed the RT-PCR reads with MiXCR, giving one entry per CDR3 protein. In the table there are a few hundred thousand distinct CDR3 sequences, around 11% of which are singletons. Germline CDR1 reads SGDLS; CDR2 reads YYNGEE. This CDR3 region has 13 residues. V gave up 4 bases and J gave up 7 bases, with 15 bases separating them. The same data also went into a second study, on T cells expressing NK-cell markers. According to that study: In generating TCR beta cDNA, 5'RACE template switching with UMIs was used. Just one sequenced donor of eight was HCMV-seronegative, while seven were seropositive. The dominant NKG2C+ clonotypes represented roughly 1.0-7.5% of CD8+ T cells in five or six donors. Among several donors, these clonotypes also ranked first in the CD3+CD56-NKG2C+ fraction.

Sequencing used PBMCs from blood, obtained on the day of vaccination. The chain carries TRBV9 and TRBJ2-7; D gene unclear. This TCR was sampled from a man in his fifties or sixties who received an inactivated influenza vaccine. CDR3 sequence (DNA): TGTGCCAGCAGCTCCAGCCCGACCCGGGAGCAGTACTTC. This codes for CASSSSPTREQYF.